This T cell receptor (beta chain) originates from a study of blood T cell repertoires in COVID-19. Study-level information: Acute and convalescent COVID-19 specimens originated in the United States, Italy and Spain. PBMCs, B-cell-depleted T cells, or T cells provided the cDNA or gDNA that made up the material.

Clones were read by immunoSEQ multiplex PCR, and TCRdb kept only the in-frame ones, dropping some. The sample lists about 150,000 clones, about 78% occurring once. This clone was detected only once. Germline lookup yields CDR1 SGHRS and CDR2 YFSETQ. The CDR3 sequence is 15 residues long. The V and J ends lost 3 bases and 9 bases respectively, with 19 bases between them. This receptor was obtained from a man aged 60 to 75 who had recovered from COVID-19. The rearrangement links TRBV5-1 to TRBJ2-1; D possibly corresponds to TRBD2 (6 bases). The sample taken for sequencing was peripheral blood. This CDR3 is CASSSEGPTRGEQFF. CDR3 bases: TGCGCCAGCAGCTCGGAGGGACCCACCCGGGGTGAGCAGTTCTTC.